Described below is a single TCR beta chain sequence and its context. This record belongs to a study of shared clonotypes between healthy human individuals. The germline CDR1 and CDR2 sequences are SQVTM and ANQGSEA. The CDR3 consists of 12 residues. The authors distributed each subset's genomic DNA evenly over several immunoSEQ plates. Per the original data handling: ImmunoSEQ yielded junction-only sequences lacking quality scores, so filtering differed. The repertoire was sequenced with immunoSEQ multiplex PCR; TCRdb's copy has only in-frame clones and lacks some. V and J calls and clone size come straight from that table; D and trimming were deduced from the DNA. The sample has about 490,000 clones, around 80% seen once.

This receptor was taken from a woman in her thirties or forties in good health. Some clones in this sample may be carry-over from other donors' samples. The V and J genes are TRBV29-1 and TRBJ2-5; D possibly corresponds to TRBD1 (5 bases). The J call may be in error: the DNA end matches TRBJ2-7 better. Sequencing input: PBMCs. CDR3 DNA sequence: TGCAGCGTTGCCGACAGTTCCTACGAGCAGTACTTC. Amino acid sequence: CSVADSSYEQYF.